The clone carrying this T cell receptor beta chain was counted between two and nine times. The CDR3 is 17 residues long. The V gene's germline CDR1 is MGHDK and CDR2 SYGVNS. The V end lost 1 base, the J end lost 0 bases, and 14 bases lay between the germline ends. This entry comes from a study of response to subunit inactivated influenza vaccine. Each CDR3 protein gets one entry after TCRdb re-called the RT-PCR reads with MiXCR. The table records about 570,000 distinct CDR3 sequences, approximately 10% of them present only once. These same records also appear under a second study, on T cells expressing NK-cell markers. From that study: A 5'RACE template switching approach incorporating UMIs was used to make TCR beta cDNA.

The origin of this receptor is a man in his forties or fifties who received an inactivated influenza vaccine. Sequencing used PBMCs from blood, obtained on the day of vaccination. The chain joins TRBV25-1 to TRBJ2-3; D is ambiguous. This CDR3 is CASSELGRVTSTDTQYF. CDR3 DNA: TGTGCCAGCAGTGAATTGGGTAGAGTAACTAGCACAGATACGCAGTATTTT.